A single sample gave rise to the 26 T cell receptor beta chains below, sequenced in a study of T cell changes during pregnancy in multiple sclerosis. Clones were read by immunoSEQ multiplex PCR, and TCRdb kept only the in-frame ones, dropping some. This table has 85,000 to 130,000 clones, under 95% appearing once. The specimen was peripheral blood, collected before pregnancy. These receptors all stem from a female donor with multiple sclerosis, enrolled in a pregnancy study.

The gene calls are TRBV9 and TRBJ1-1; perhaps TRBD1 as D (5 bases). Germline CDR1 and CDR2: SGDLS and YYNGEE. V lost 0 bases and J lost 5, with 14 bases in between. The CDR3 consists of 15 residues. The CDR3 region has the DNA TGTGCCAGCAGCGTAGGCAGGGCGCGGTTTACTGAAGCTTTCTTT. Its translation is CASSVGRARFTEAFF.

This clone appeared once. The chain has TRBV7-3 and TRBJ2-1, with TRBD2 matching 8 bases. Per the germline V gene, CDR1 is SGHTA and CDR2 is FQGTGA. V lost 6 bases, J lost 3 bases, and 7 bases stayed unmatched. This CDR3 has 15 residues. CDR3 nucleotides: TGTGCCAGCAGAGATCTAAGCGGGAGCTACAATGAGCAGTTCTTC. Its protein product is CASRDLSGSYNEQFF.

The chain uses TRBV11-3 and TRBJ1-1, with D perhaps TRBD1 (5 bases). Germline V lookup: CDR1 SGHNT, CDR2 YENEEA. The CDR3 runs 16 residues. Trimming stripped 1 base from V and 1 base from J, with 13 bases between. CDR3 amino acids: CASSLVGAGGNTEAFF. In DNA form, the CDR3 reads TGTGCCAGCAGCTTAGTCGGGGCCGGGGGGAACACTGAAGCTTTCTTT.

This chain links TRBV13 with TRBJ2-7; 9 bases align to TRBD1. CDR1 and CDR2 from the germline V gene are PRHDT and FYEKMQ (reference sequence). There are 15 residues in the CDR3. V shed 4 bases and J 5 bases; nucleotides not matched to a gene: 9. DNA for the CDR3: TGTGCCAGCAGCTCCACAACGGGACAGGGACACGAGCAGTACTTC. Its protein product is CASSSTTGQGHEQYF.

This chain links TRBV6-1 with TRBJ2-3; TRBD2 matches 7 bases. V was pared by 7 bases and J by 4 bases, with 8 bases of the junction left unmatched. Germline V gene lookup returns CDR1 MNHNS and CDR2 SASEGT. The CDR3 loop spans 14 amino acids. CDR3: CASIKGGSSDTQYF. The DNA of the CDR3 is TGTGCCAGCATCAAGGGCGGGAGCTCAGATACGCAGTATTTT.

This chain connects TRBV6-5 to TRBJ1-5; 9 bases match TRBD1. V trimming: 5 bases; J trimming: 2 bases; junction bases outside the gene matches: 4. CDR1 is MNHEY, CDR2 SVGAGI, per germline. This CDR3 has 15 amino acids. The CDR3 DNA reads TGTGCCAGCAGTAGGACAGGGGATGGCAATCAGCCCCAGCATTTT. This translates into CASSRTGDGNQPQHF.

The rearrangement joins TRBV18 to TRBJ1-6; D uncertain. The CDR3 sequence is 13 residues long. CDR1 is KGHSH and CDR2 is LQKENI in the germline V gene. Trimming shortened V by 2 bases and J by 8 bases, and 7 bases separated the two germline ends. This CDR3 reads CASSPKLDSPLHF. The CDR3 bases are TGTGCCAGCTCACCAAAGCTCGATTCACCCCTCCACTTT.

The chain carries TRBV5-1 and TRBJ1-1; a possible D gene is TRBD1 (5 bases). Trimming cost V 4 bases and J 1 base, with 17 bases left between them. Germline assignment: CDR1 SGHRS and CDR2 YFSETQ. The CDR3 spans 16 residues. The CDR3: CASSQEAGPSNTEAFF. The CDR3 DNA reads TGCGCCAGCAGCCAAGAGGCAGGGCCTTCGAACACTGAAGCTTTCTTT.

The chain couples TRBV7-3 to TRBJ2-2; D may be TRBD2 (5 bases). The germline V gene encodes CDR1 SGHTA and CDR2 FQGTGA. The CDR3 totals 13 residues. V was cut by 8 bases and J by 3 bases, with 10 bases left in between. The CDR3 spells CASGSQDTGELFF. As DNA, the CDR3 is TGTGCCAGCGGGAGTCAGGACACCGGGGAGCTGTTTTTT.

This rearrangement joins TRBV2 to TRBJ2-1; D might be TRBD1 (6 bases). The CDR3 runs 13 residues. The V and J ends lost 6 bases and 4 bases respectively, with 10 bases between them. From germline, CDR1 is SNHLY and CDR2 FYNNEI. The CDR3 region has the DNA TGTGCCAGCAGGAACAGGGTGTACAATGAGCAGTTCTTC. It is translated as CASRNRVYNEQFF.

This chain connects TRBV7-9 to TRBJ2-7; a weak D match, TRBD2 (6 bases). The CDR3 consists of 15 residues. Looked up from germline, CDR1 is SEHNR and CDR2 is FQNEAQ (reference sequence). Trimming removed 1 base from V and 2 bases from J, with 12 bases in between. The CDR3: CASSLVGGATYEQYF. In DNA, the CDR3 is TGTGCCAGCAGCTTAGTTGGAGGGGCAACCTACGAGCAGTACTTC.

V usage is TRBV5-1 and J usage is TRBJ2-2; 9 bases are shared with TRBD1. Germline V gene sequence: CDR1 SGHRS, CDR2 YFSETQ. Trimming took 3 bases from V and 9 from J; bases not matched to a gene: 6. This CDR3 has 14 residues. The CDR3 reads CASSSPQGARELFF. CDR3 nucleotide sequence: TGCGCCAGCAGCTCACCACAGGGGGCCCGGGAGCTGTTTTTT.

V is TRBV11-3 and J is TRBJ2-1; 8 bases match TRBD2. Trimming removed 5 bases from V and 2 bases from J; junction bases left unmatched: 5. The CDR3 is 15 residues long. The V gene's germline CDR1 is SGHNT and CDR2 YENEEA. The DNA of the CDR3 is TGTGCCAGCAGCCAAGCGGGGGTGACCTACAATGAGCAGTTCTTC. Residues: CASSQAGVTYNEQFF.

CDR3 DNA: TGTGCCAGCAGCTTTACAACAGGGTTTGGCTATGGCTACACCTTC. Protein: CASSFTTGFGYGYTF. The V call is TRBV7-8, the J call TRBJ1-2, with D maybe TRBD1 (6 bases). Between the trimmed V and J ends, which lost 3 bases and 4 bases, there was a span of 15 bases. CDR1 is SGHVS, CDR2 FQNEAQ, per germline. CDR3 length: 15 amino acids.

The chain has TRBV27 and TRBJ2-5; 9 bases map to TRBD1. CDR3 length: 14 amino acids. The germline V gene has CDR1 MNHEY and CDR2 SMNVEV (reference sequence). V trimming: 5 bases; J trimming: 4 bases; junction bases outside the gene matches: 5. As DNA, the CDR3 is TGTGCCAGCAGTACAGGGGGCTGGGGAGAGACCCAGTACTTC. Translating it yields CASSTGGWGETQYF.

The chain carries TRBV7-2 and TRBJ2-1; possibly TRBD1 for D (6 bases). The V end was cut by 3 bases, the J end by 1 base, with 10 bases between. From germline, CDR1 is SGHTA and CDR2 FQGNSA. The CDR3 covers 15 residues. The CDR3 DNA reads TGTGCCAGCAGCTTCGACAGGTGGTCCTACAATGAGCAGTTCTTC. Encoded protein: CASSFDRWSYNEQFF. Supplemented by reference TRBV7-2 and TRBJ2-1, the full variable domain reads GAGVSQSPSNKVTEKGKDVELRCDPISGHTALYWYRQSLGQGLEFLIYFQGNSAPDKSGLPSDRFSAERTGGSVSTLTIQRTQQEDSAVYLCASSFDRWSYNEQFFGPGTRLTVL.

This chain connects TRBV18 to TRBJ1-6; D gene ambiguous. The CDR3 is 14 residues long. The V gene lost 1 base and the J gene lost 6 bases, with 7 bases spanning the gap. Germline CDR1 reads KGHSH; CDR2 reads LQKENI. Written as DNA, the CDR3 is TGTGCCAGCTCACCACGGGAGCTTAATTCACCCCTCCACTTT. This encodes CASSPRELNSPLHF. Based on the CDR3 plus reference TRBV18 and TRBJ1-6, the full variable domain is NAGVMQNPRHLVRRRGQEARLRCSPMKGHSHVYWYRQLPEEGLKFMVYLQKENIIDESGMPKERFSAEFPKEGPSILRIQQVVRGDSAAYFCASSPRELNSPLHFGNGTRLTVT.

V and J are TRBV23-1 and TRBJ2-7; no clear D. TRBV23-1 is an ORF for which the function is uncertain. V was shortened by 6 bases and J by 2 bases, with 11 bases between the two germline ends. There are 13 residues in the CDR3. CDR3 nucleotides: TGCGCCAGCAGACAGCCTTACGCCTACGAGCAGTACTTC. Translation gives CASRQPYAYEQYF.

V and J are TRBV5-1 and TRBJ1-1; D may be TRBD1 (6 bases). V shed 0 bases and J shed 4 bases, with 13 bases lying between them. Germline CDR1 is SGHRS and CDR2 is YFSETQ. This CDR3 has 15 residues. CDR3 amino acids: CASSLGQGPPTEAFF. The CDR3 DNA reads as TGCGCCAGCAGCTTGGGGCAGGGGCCTCCCACTGAAGCTTTCTTT.

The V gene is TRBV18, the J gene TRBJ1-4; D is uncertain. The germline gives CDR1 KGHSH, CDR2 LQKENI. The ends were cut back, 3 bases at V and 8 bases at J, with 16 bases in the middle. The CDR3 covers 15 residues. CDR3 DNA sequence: TGTGCCAGCTCACCTAACAACGGAGGACGGGAAAAACTGTTTTTT. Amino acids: CASSPNNGGREKLFF.

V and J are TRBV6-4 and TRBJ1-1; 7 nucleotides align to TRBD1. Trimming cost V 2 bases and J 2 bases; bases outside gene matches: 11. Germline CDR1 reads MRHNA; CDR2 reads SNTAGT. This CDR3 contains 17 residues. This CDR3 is CASSDVKRGTVNTEAFF. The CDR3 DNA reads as TGTGCCAGCAGTGACGTCAAACGTGGGACAGTTAACACTGAAGCTTTCTTT.

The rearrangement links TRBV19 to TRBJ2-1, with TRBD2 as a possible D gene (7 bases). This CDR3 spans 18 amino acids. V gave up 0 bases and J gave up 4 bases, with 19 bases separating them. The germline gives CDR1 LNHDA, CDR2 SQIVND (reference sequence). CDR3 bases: TGTGCCAGTAGTATAGAGGTTGGAAGGGGGGGCGCTTACAATGAGCAGTTCTTC. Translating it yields CASSIEVGRGGAYNEQFF.

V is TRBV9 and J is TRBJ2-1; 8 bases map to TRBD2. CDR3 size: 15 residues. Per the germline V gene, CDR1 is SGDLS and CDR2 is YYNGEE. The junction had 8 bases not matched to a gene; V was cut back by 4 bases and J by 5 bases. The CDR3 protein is CASSQRTSQNNEQFF. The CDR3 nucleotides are TGTGCCAGCAGCCAAAGGACTAGCCAGAACAATGAGCAGTTCTTC.

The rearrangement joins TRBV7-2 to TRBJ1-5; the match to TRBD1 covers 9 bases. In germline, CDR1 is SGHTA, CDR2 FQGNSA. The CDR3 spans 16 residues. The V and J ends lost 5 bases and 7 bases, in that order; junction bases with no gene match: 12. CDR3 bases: TGTGCCAGCAGCGTAGAAACCGGGACAGGGACCCAGCCCCAGCATTTT. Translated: CASSVETGTGTQPQHF.

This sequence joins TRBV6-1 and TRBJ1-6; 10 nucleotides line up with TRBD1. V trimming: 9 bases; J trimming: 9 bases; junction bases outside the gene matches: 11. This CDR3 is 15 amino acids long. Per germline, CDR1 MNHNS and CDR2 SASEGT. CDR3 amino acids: CASSDRGRLGSPLHF. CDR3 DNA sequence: TGTGCCAGTTCCGACAGGGGGCGCCTGGGTTCACCCCTCCACTTT.

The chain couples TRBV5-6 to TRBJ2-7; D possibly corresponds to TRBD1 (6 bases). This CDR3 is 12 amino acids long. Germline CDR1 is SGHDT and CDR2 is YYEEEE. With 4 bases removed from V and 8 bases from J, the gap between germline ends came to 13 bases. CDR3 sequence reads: CASSKPQGQQYF. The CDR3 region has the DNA TGTGCCAGCAGCAAACCACAGGGCCAGCAGTACTTC.